This T cell receptor beta chain was sequenced in a study of cytomegalovirus exposure and HLA in healthy donors. Across the study: Tens of millions of unique TCR sequences came from HLA-typed donors in an early release. Points from the study as a whole: According to the study, 150 to 200 TCR beta chains were cytomegalovirus-associated. HLA restriction was apparent for most CMV-associated TCR beta chains in a later analysis.

As concerns this clone: Its antigen remains unidentified.

PCR primers comprised 60 Vbeta and 13 Jbeta primers. The table came from immunoSEQ multiplex PCR; TCRdb's copy has only in-frame clones and leaves some out. The table includes approximately 89,000 clones, 77% detected once. The CDR3 length is 12 residues. V was shortened by 2 bases and J by 8 bases, with 10 bases between the two germline ends. The germline V gene has CDR1 GTSNPN and CDR2 SVGIG (reference sequence). Sequencing was performed on PBMCs. The chain uses TRBV30 and TRBJ2-1; D is perhaps TRBD1 (5 bases). The TCR sequence derives from a man aged 25-45 years in good health and CMV-seronegative. The CDR3: CAWSPGYHEQFF. Written as DNA, the CDR3 is TGTGCCTGGAGTCCAGGGTATCATGAGCAGTTCTTC.